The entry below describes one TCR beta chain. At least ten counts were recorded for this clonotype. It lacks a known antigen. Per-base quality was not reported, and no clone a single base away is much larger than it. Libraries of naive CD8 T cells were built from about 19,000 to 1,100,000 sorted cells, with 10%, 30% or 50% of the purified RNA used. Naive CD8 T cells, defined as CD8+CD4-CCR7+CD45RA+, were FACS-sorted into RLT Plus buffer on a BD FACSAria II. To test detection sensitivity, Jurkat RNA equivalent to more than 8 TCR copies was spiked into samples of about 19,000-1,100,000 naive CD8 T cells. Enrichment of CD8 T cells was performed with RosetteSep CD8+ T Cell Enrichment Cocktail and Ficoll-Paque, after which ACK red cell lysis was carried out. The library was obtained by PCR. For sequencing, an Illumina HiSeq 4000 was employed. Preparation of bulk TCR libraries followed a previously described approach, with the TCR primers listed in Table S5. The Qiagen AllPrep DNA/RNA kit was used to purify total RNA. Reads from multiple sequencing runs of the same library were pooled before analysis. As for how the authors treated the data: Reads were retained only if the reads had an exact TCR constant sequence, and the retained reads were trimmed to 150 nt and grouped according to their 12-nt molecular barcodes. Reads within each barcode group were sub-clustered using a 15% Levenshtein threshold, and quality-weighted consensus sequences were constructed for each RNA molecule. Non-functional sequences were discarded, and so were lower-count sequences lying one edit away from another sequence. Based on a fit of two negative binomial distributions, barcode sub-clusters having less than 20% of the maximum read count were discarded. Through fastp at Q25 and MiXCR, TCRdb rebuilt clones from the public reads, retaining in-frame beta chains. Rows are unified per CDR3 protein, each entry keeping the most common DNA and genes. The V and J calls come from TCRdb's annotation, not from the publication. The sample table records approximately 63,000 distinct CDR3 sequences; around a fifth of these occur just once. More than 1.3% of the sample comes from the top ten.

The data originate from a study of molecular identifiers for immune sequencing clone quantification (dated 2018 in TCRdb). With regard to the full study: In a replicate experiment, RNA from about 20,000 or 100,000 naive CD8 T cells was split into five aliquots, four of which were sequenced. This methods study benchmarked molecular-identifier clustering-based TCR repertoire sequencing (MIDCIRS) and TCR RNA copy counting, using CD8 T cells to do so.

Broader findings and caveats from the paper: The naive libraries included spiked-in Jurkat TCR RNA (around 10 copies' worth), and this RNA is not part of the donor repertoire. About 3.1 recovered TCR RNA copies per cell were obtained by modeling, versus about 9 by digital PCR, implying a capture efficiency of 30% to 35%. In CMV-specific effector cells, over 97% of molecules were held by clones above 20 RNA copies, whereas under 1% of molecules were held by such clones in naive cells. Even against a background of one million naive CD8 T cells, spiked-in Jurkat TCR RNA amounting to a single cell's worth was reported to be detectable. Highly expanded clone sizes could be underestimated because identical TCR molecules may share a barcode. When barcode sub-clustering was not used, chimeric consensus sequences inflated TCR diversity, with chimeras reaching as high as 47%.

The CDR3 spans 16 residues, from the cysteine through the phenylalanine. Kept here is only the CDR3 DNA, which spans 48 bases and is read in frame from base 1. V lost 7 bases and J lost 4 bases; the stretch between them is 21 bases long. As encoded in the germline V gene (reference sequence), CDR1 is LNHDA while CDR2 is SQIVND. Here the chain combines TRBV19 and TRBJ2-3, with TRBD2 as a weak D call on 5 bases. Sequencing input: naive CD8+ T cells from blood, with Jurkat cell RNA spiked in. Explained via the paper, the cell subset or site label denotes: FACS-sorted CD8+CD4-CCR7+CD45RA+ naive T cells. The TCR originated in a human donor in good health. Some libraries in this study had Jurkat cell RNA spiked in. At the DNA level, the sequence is TGTGCCAGTAACATCGCCAGCACCGCGAGGGCAGATACGCAGTATTTT. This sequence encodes CASNIASTARADTQYF.